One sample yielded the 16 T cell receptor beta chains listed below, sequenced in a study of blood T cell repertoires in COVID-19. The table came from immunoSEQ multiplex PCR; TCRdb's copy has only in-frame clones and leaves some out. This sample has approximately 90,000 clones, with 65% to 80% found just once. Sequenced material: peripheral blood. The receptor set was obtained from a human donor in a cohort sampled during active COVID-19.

The chain's CDR3 is CASSPYLRELGNEQYF. In DNA, the CDR3 is TGTGCCAGCAGCCCCTACTTGCGGGAGCTCGGGAACGAGCAGTACTTC. The chain recombines TRBV3-1 (or the pseudogene TRBV3-2) with TRBJ2-7; 7 nucleotides match TRBD2. Trimming took 4 bases from V and 5 from J; bases not matched to a gene: 14. The CDR3 spans 16 residues. The V gene's germline CDR1 is LGHDT and CDR2 YNNKEL (reference sequence).

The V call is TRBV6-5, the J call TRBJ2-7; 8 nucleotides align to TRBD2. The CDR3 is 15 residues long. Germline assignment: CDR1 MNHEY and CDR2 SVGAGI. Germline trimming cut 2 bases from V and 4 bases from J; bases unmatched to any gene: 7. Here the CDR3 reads CASSYRGGALYEQYF. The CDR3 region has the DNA TGTGCCAGCAGTTACCGGGGGGGGGCCTTGTACGAGCAGTACTTC.

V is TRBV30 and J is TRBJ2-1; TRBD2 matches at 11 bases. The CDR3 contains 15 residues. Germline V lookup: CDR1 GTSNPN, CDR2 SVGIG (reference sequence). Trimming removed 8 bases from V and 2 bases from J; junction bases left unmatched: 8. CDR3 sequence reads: CAQISGRGAYNEQFF. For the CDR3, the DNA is TGTGCCCAAATTAGCGGGAGGGGAGCCTACAATGAGCAGTTCTTC. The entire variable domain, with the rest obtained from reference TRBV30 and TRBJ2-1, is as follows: SQTIHQWPATLVQPVGSPLSLECTVEGTSNPNLYWYRQAAGRGLQLLFYSVGIGQISSEVPQNLSASRPQDRQFILSSKKLLLSDSGFYLCAQISGRGAYNEQFFGPGTRLTVL.

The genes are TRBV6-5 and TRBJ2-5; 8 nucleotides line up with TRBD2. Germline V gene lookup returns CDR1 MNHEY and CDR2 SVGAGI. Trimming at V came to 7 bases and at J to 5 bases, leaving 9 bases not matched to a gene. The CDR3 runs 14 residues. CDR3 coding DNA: TGTGCCAGCAAAGGACTAGCATCGACGGAGACCCAGTACTTC. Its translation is CASKGLASTETQYF.

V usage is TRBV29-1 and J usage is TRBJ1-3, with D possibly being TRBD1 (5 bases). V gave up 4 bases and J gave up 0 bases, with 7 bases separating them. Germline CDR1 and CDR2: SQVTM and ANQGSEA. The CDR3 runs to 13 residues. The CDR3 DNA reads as TGCAGCGTTGGACAGACCTCTGGAAACACCATATATTTT. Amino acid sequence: CSVGQTSGNTIYF.

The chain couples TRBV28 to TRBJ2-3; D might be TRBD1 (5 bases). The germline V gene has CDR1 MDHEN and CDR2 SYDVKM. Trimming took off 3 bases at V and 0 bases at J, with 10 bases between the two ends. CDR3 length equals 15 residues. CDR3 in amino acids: CASSFEDTSTDTQYF. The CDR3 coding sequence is TGTGCCAGCAGTTTCGAGGACACAAGCACAGATACGCAGTATTTT.

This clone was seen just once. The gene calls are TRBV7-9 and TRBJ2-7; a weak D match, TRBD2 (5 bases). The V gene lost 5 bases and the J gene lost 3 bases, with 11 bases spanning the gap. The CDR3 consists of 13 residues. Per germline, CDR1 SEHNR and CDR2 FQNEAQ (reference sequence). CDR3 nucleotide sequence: TGTGCCAGCAGCCCCAGCGGCCGCTACGAGCAGTACTTC. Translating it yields CASSPSGRYEQYF.

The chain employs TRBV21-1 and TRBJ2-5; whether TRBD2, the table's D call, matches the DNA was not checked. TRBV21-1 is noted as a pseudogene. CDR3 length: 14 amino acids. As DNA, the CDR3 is TGTGCCACCCTGAGCGGGAGAGACGGGGAGACCCAGTACTTC. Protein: CATLSGRDGETQYF.

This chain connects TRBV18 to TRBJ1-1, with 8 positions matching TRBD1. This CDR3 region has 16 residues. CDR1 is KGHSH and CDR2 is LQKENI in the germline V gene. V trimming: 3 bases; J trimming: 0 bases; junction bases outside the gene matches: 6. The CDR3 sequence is CASSPIQQGVNTEAFF. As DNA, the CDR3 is TGTGCCAGCTCACCCATTCAACAGGGGGTGAACACTGAAGCTTTCTTT.

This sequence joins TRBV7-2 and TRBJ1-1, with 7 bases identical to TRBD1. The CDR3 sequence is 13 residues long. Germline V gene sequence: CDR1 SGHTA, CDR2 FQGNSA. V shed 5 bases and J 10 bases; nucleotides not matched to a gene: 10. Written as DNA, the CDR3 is TGTGCCAGCAGCACCCCGGACCGGACAGGAGCTTTCTTT. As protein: CASSTPDRTGAFF.

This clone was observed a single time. DNA of the CDR3: TGTGCCAGCAGCTTTCTTAGCTCCCGGGCCCAGTACTTC. Translating gives CASSFLSSRAQYF. The V and J genes are TRBV5-6 and TRBJ2-5; D remains unclear. Trimming took off 2 bases at V and 9 bases at J, with 14 bases between the two ends. Germline V lookup: CDR1 SGHDT, CDR2 YYEEEE. The CDR3 contains 13 residues.

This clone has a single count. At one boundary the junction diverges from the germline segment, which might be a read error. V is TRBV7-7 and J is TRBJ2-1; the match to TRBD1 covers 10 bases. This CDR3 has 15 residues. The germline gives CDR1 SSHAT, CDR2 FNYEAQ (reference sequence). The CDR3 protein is CASSSGTGVYNEQFF. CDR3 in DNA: TGTGCTAGCAGCTCCGGGACAGGGGTCTACAATGAGCAGTTCTTC.

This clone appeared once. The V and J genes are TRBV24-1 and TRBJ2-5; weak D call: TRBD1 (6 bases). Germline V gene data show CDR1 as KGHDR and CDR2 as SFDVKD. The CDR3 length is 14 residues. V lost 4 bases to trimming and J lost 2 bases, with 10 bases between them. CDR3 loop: CATSEPGQQETQYF. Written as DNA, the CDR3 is TGTGCCACCAGTGAACCTGGACAGCAAGAGACCCAGTACTTC.

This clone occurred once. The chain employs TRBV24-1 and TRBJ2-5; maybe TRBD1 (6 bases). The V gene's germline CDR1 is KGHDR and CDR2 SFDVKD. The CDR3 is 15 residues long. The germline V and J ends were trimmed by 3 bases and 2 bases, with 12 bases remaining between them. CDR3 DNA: TGTGCCACCAGTGATCCGGGACAATTACAAGAGACCCAGTACTTC. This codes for CATSDPGQLQETQYF.

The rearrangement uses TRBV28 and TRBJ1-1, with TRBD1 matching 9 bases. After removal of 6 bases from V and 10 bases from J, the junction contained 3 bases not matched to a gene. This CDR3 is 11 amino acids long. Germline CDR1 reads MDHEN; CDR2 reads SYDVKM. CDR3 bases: TGTGCCAGCAGGCTACAGGGGGCAGCTTTCTTT. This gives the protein CASRLQGAAFF.

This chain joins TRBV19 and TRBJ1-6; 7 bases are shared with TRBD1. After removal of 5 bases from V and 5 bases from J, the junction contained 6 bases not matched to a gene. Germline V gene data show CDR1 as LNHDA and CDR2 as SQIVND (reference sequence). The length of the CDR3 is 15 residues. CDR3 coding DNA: TGTGCCAGTAGTCTCGGCAGGGGGAATAATTCACCCCTCCACTTT. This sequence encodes CASSLGRGNNSPLHF.